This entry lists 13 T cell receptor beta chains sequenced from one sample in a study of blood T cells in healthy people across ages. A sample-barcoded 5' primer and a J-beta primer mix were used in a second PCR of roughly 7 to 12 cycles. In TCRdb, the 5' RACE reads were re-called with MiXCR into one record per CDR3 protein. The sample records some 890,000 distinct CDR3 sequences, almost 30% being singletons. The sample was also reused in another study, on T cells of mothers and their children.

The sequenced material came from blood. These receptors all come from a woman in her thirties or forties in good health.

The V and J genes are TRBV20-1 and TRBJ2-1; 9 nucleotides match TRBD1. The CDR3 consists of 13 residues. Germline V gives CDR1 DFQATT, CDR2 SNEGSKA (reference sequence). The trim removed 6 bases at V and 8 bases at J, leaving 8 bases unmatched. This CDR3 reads CSAPGTGKDEQFF. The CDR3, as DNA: TGCAGTGCCCCAGGGACAGGGAAGGATGAGCAGTTCTTC.

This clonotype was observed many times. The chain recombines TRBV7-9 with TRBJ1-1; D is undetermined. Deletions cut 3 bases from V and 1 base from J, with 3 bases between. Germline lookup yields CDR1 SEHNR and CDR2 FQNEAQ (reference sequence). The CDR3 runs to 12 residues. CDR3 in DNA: TGTGCCAGCAGCTTTCAGAACACTGAAGCTTTCTTT. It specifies CASSFQNTEAFF. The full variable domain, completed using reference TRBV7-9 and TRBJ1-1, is DTGVSQNPRHKITKRGQNVTFRCDPISEHNRLYWYRQTLGQGPEFLTYFQNEAQLEKSRLLSDRFSAERPKGSFSTLEIQRTEQGDSAMYLCASSFQNTEAFFGQGTRLTVV.

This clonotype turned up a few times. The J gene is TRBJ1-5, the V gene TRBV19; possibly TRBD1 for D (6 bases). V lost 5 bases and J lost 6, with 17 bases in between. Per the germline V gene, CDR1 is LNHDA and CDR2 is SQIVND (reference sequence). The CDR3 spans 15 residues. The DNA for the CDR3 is TGTGCCAGTAGTGGGACGGACAGAGGCCGTCAGCCCCAGCATTTT. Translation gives CASSGTDRGRQPQHF.

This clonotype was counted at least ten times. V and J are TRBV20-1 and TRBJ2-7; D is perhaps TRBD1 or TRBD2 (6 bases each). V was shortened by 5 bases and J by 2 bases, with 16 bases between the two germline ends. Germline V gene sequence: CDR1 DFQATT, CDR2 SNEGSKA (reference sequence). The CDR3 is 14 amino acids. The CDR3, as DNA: TGCAGTGCTCCGGAGGAGGGGGTAACCTACGAGCAGTACTTC. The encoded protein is CSAPEEGVTYEQYF.

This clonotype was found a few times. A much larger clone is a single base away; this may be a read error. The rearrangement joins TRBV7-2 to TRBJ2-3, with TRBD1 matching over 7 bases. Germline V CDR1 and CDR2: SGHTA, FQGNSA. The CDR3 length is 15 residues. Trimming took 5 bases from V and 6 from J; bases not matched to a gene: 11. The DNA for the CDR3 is TGTGCCAGCAGCCCAGGGGGAAGGGGGTGCGATACGCAGTATTTT. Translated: CASSPGGRGCDTQYF.

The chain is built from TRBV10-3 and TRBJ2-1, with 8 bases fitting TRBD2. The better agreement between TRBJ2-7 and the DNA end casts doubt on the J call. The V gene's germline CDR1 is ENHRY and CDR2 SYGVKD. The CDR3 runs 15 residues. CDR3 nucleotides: TGTGCCATCAGGGGACTAGTGGGGTTTTCCTACGAGCAGTACTTC. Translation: CAIRGLVGFSYEQYF.

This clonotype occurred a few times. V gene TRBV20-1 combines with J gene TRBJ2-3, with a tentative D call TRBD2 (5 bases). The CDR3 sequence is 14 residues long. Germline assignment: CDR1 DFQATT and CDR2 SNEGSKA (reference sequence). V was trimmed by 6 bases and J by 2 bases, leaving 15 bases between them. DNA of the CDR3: TGCAGTGCGATACCCAGGACTTTCACAGATACGCAGTATTTT. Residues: CSAIPRTFTDTQYF.

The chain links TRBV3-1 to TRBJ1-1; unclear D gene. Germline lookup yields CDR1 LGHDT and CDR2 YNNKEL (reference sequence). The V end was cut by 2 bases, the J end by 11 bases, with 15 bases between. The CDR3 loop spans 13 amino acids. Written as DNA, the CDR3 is TGTGCCAGCAGCCAACAAGTAGAGCGGAGGGCTTTCTTT. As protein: CASSQQVERRAFF.

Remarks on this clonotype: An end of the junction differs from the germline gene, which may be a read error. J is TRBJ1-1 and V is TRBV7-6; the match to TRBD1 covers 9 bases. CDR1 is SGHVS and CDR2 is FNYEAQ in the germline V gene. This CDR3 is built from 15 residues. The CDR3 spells CANSLFPGQGLEAFF. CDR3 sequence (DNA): TGTGCCAACAGCTTATTCCCTGGACAGGGGCTAGAAGCTTTCTTT.

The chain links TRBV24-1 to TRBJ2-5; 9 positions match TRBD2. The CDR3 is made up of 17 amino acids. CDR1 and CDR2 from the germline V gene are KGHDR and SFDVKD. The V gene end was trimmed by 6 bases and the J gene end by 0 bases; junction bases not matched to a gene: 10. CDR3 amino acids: CATSQSSGGRDQETQYF. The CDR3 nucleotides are TGTGCCACCAGTCAAAGTAGCGGGGGCCGTGACCAAGAGACCCAGTACTTC.

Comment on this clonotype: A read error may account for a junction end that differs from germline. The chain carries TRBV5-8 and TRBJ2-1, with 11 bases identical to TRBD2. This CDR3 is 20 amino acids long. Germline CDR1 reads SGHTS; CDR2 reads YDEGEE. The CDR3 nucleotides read TGTGCCGGCAGCTTGCGGCCCGGACTAGCGGGCGCGACCTCCTACAATGAGCAGTTCTTC. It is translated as CAGSLRPGLAGATSYNEQFF.

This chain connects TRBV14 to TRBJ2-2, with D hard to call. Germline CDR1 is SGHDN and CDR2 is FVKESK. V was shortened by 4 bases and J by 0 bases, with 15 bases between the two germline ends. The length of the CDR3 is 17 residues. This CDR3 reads CASSRASAAANTGELFF. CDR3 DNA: TGTGCCAGCAGCCGCGCCTCTGCGGCCGCGAACACCGGGGAGCTGTTTTTT.

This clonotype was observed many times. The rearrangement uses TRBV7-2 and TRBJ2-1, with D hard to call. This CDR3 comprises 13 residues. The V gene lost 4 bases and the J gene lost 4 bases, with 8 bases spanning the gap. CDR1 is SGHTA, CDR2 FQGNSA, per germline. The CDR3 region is CASSSGRYNEQFF. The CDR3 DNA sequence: TGTGCCAGCAGCTCGGGCCGTTACAATGAGCAGTTCTTC.